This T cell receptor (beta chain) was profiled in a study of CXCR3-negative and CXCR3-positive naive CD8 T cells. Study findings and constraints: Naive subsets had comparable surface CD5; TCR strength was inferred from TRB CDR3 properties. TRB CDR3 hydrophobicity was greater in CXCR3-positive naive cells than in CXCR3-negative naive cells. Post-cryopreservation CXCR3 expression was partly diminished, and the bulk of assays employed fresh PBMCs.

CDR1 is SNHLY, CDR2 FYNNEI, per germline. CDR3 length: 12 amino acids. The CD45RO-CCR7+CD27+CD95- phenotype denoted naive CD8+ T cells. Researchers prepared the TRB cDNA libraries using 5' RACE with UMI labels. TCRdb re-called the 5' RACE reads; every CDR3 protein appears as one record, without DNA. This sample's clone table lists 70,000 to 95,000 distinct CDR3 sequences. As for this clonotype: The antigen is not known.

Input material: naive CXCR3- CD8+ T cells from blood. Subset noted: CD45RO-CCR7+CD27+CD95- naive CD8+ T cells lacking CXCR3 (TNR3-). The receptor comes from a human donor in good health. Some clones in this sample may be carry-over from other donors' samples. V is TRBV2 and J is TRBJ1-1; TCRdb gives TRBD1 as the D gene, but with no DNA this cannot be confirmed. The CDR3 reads CASRTGNTEAFF.